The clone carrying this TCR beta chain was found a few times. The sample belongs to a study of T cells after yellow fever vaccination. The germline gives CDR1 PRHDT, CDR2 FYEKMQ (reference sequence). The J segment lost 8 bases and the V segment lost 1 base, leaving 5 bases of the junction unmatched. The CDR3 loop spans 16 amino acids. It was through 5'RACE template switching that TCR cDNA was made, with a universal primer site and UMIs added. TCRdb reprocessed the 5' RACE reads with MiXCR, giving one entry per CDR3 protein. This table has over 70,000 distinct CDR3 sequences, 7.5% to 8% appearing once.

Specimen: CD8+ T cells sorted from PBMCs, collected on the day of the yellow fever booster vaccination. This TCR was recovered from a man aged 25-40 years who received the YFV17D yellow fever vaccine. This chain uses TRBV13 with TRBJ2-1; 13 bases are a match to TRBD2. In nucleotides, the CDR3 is TGTGCCAGCAGCTTAGCACTAGCGGGAGGGCCAGATGAGCAGTTCTTC. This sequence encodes CASSLALAGGPDEQFF.